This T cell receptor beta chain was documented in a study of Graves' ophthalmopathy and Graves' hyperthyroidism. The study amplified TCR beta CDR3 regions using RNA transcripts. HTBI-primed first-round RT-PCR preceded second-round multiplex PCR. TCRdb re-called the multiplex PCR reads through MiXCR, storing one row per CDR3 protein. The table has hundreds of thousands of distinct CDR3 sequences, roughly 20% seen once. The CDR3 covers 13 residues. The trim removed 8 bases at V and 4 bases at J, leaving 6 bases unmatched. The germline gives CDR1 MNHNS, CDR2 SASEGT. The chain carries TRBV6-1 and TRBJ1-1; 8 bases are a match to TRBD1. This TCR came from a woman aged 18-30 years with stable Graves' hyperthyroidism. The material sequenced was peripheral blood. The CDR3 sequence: CASAFDRGTEAFF. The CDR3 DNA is TGTGCCAGCGCCTTCGACAGGGGCACTGAAGCTTTCTTT.